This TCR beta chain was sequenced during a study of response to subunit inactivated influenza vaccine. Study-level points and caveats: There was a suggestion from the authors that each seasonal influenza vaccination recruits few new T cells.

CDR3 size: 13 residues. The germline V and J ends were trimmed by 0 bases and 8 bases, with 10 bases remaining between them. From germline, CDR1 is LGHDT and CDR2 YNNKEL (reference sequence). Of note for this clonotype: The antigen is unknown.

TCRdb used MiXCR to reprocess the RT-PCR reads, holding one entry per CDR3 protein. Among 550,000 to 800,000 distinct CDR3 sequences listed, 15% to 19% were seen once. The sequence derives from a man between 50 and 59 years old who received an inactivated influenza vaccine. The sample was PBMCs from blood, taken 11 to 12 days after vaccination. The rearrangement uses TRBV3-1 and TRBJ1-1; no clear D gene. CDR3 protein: CASSQDPRWEAFF. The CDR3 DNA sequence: TGTGCCAGCAGCCAAGATCCCAGGTGGGAAGCTTTCTTT.